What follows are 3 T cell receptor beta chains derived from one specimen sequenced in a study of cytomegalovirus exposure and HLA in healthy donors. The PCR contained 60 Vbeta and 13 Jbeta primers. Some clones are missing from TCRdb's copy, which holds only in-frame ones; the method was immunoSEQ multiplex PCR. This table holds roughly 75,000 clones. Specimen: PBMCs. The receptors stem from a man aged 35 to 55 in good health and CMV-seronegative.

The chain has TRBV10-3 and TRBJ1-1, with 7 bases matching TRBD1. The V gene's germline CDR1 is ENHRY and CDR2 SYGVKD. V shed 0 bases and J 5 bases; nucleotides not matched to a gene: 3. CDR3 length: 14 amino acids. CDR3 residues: CAISESNRGTEAFF. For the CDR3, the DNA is TGTGCCATCAGTGAGTCTAACAGGGGAACTGAAGCTTTCTTT.

The CDR3 sequence is CASSPWGVEKLFF. CDR3 sequence (DNA): TGTGCCAGCTCACCATGGGGAGTTGAAAAACTGTTTTTT. The chain combines TRBV18 with TRBJ1-4; D not resolved. The CDR3 extends over 13 amino acids. Trimming cost V 2 bases and J 7 bases, with 8 bases left between them. Germline CDR1 is KGHSH and CDR2 is LQKENI.

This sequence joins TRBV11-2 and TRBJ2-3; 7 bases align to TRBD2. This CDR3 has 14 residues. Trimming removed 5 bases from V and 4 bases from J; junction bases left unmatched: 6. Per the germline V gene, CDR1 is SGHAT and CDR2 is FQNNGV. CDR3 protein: CASSLGLLPDTQYF. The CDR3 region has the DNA TGTGCCAGCAGCCTGGGACTATTACCAGATACGCAGTATTTT.